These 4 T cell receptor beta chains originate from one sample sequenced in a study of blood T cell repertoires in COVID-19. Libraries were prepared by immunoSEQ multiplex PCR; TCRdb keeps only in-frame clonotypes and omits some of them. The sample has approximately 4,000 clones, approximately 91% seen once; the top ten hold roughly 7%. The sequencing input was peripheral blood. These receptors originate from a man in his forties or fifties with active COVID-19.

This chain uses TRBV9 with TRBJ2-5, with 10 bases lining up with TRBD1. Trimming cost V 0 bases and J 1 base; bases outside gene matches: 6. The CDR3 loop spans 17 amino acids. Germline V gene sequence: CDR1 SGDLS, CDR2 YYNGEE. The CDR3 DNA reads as TGTGCCAGCAGCGTAGAAGGGACAGGGGCCATCCAAGAGACCCAGTACTTC. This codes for CASSVEGTGAIQETQYF.

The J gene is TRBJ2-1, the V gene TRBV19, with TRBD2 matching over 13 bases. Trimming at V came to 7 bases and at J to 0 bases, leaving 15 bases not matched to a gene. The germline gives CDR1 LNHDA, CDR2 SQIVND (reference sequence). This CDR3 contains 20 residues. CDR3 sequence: CASIKNPGLAGASSYNEQFF. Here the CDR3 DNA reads TGTGCCAGTATTAAAAACCCCGGACTAGCGGGGGCGAGCTCCTACAATGAGCAGTTCTTC.

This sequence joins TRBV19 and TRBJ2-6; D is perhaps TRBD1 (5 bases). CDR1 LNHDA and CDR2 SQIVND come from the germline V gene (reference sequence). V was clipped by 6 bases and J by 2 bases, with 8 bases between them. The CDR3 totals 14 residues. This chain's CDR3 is CASRTGPGANVLTF. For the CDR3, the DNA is TGTGCCAGTAGAACAGGACCTGGGGCCAACGTCCTGACTTTC.

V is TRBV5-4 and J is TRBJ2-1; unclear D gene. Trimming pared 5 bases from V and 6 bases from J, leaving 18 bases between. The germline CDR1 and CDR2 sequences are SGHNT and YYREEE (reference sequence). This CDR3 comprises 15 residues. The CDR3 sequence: CASSLRDPASNEQFF. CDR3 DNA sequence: TGTGCCAGCAGTTTGCGCGACCCGGCTAGCAATGAGCAGTTCTTC.